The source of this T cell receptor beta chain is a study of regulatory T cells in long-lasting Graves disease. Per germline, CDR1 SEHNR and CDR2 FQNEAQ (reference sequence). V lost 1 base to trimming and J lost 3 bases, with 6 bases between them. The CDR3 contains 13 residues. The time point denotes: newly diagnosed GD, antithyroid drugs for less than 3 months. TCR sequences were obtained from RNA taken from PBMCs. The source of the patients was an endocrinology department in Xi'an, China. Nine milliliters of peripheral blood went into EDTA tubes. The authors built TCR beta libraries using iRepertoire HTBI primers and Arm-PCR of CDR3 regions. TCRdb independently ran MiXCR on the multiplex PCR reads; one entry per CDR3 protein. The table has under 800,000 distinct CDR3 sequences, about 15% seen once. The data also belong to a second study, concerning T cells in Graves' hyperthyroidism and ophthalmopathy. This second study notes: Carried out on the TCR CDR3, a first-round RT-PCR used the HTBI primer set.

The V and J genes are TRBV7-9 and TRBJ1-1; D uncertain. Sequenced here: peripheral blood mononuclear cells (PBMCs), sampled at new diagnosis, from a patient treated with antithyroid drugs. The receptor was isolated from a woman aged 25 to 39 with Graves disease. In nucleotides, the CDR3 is TGTGCCAGCAGCTTAGAACGTTACACTGAAGCTTTCTTT. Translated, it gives CASSLERYTEAFF.